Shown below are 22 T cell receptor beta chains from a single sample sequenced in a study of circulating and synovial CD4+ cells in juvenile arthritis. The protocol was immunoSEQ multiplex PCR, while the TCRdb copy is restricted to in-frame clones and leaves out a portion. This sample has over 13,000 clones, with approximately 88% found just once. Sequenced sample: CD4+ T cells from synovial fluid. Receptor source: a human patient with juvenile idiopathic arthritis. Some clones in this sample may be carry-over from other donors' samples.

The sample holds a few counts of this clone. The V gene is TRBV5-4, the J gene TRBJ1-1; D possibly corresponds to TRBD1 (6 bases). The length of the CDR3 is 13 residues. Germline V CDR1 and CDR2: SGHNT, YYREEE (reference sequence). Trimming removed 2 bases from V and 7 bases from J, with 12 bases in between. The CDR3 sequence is CASSFSGVFEAFF. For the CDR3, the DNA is TGTGCCAGCAGCTTCTCAGGGGTTTTTGAAGCTTTCTTT.

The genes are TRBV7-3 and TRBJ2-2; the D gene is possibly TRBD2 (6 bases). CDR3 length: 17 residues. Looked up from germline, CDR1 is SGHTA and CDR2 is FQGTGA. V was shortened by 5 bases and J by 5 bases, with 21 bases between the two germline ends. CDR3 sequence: CASSAMGRLVETGELFF. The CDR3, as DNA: TGTGCCAGCAGCGCGATGGGGAGGCTGGTAGAGACCGGGGAGCTGTTTTTT. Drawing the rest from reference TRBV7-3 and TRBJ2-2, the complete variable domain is GAGVSQTPSNKVTEKGKYVELRCDPISGHTALYWYRQSLGQGPEFLIYFQGTGAADDSGLPNDRFFAVRPEGSVSTLKIQRTERGDSAVYLCASSAMGRLVETGELFFGEGSRLTVL.

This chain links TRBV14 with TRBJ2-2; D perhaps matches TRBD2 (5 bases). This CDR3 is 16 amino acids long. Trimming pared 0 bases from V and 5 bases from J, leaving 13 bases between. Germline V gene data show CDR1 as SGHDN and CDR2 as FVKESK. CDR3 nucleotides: TGTGCCAGCAGCCAAGAACCCCTTTGGGAGACCGGGGAGCTGTTTTTT. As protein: CASSQEPLWETGELFF.

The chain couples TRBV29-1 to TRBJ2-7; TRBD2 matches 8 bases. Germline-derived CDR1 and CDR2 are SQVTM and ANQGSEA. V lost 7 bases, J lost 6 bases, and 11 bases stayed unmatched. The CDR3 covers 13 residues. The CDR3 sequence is CSAQGLGSREQYF. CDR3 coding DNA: TGCAGCGCCCAGGGACTAGGATCTCGCGAGCAGTACTTC.

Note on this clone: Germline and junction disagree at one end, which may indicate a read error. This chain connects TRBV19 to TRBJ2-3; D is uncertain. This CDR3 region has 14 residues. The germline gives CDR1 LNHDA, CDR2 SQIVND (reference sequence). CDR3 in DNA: TGTGCCAGTAGTGCGCCCGGCAGCACAGATACTCAGTATTTT. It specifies CASSAPGSTDTQYF. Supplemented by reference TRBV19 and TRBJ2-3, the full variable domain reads DGGITQSPKYLFRKEGQNVTLSCEQNLNHDAMYWYRQDPGQGLRLIYYSQIVNDFQKGDIAEGYSVSREKKESFPLTVTSAQKNPTAFYLCASSAPGSTDTQYFGPGTRLTVL.

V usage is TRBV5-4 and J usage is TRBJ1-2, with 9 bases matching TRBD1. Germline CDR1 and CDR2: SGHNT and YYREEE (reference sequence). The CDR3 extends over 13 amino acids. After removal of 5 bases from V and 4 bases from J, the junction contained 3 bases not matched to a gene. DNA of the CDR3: TGTGCCAGCAGTCCGACAGGGGGCTATGGCTACACCTTC. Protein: CASSPTGGYGYTF.

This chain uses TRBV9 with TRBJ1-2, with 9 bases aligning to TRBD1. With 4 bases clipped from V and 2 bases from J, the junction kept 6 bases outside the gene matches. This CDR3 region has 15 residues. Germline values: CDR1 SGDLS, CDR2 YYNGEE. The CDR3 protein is CASSPLGTGNYGYTF. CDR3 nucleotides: TGTGCCAGCAGCCCCCTGGGGACAGGGAACTATGGCTACACCTTC.

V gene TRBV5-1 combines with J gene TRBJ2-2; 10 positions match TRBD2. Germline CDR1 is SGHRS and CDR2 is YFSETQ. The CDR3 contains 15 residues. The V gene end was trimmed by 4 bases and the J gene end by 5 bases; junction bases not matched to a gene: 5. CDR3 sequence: CASSEGLASTGELFF. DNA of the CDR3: TGCGCCAGCAGCGAGGGACTAGCGTCGACCGGGGAGCTGTTTTTT.

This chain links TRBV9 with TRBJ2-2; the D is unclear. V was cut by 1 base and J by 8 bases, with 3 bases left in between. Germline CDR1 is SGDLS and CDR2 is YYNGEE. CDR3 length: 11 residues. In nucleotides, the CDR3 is TGTGCCAGCAGCGTATCTGGGGAGCTGTTTTTT. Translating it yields CASSVSGELFF.

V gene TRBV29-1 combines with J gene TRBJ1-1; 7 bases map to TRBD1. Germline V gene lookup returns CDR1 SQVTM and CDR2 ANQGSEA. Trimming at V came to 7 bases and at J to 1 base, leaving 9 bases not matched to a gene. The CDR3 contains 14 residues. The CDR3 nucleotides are TGCAGCGCTTCACGACAGGGTAAGAACACTGAAGCTTTCTTT. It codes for CSASRQGKNTEAFF.

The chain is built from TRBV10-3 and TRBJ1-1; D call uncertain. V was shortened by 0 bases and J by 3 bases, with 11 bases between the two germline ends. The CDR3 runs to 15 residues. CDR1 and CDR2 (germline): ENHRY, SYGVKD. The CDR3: CAISESALRDTEAFF. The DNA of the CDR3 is TGTGCCATCAGTGAGTCGGCCCTGAGGGACACTGAAGCTTTCTTT.

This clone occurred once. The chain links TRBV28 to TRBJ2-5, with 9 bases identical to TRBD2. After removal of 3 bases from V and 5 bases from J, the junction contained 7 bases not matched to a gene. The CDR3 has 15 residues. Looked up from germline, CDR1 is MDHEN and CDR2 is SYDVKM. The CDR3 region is CASSFLRGGGETQYF. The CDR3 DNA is TGTGCCAGCAGTTTCCTGCGGGGGGGAGGGGAGACCCAGTACTTC.

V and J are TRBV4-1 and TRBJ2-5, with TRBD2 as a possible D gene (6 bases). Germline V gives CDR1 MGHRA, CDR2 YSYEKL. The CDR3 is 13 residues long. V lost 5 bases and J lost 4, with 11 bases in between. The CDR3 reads CASSGKGGETQYF. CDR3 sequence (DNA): TGCGCCAGCAGCGGGAAGGGAGGAGAGACCCAGTACTTC.

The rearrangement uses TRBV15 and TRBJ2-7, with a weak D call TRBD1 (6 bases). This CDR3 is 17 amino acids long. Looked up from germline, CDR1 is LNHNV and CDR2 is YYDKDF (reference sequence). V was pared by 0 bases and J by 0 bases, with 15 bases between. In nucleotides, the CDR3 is TGTGCCACCAGCAGAGATATTTCAGGGGTAAGCTCCTACGAGCAGTACTTC. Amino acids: CATSRDISGVSSYEQYF.

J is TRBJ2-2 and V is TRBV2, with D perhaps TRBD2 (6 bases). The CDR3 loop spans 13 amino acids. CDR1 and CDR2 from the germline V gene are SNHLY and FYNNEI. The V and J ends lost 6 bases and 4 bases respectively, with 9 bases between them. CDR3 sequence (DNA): TGTGCCAGCAGAGCGACTAGCACCGGGGAGCTGTTTTTT. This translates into CASRATSTGELFF.

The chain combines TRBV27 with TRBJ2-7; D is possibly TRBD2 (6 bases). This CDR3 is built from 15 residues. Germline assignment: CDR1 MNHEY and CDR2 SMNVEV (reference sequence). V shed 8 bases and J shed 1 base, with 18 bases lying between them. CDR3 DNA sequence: TGTGCCAGCGGGACGGTCGATAGCGGATCCTACGAGCAGTACTTC. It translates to CASGTVDSGSYEQYF.

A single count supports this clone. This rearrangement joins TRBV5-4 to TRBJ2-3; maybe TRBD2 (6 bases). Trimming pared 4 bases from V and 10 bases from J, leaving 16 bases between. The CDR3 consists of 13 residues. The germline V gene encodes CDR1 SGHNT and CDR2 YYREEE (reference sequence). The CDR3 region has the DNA TGTGCCAGCAGCAGGTCGGACTCGGGAGCGCAGTATTTT. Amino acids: CASSRSDSGAQYF. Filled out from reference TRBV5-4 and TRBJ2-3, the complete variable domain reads ETGVTQSPTHLIKTRGQQVTLRCSSQSGHNTVSWYQQALGQGPQFIFQYYREEENGRGNFPPRFSGLQFPNYSSELNVNALELDDSALYLCASSRSDSGAQYFGPGTRLTVL.

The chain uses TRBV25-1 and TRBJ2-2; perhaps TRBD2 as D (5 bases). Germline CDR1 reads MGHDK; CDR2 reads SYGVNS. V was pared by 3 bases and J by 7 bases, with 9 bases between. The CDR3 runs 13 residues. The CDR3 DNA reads TGTGCCAGCAGTGATAGGACTGTCGGGGAGCTGTTTTTT. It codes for CASSDRTVGELFF.

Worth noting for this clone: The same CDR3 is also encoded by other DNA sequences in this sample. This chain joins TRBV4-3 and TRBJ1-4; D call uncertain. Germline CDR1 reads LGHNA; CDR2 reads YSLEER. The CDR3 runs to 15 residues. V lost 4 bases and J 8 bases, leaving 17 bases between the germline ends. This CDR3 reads CASSPEGGFREKLFF. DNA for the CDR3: TGCGCCAGCAGCCCTGAAGGAGGGTTTAGGGAAAAACTGTTTTTT.

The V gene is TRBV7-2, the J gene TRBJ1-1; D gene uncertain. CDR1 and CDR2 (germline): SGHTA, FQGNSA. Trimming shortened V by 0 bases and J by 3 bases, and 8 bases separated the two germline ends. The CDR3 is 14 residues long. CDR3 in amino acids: CASSLATVHTEAFF. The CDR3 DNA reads TGTGCCAGCAGCTTAGCCACAGTGCACACTGAAGCTTTCTTT.

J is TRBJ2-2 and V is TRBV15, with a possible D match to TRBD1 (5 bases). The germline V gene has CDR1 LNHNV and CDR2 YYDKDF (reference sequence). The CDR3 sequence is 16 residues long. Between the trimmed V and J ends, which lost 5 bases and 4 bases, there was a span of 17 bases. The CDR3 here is CATSGYPTEFTGELFF. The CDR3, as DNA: TGTGCCACCAGCGGCTATCCGACAGAGTTCACCGGGGAGCTGTTTTTT. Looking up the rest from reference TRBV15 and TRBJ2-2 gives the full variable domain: DAMVIQNPRYQVTQFGKPVTLSCSQTLNHNVMYWYQQKSSQAPKLLFHYYDKDFNNEADTPDNFQSRRPNTSFCFLDIRSPGLGDTAMYLCATSGYPTEFTGELFFGEGSRLTVL.

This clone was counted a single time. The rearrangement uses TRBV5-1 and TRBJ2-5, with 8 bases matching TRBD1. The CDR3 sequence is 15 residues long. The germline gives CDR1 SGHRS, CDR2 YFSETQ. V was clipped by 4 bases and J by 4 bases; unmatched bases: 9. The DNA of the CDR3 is TGCGCCAGCAGCGCCTCGGACAGGGATACAGAGACCCAGTACTTC. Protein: CASSASDRDTETQYF.